These 10 T cell receptor beta chains were sequenced from one sample in a study of human T cells and chemical hapten exposure. TCRdb reprocessed the RACE reads via MiXCR and lists one record per CDR3 protein. The table records 120,000 to 150,000 distinct CDR3 sequences, approximately 12% of them present only once. Time point noted: patch test 2, 6 weeks after DPC sensitization. Treatment meaning: therapeutic diphenylcyclopropenone sensitization with weekly scalp DPC. Specimen: whole blood, collected in connection with sensitization to the hapten diphenylcyclopropenone (DPC). These receptor sequences come from a woman in her forties or fifties with alopecia areata. Some clones in this sample may be carry-over from other donors' samples.

The rearrangement uses TRBV27 and TRBJ2-4; D not certain. Germline CDR1 reads MNHEY; CDR2 reads SMNVEV (reference sequence). V was pared by 3 bases and J by 8 bases, with 11 bases between. This CDR3 region has 13 residues. The CDR3 DNA reads as TGTGCCAGCAGTTTCGGACCTACGGACATTCAGTACTTC. This gives the protein CASSFGPTDIQYF.

The chain combines TRBV19 with TRBJ2-2; 11 bases line up with TRBD2. J was trimmed by 3 bases and V by 7 bases; bases with no gene match: 4. The CDR3 runs 15 residues. Germline CDR1 LNHDA, CDR2 SQIVND (reference sequence). The chain's CDR3 is CASIRLAGYTGELFF. The CDR3 nucleotides are TGTGCCAGTATTCGACTAGCGGGGTACACCGGGGAGCTGTTTTTT. Variable domain in full (rest from reference TRBV19 and TRBJ2-2): DGGITQSPKYLFRKEGQNVTLSCEQNLNHDAMYWYRQDPGQGLRLIYYSQIVNDFQKGDIAEGYSVSREKKESFPLTVTSAQKNPTAFYLCASIRLAGYTGELFFGEGSRLTVL.

This clonotype was seen at least ten times. V gene TRBV14 combines with J gene TRBJ1-2; D is unclear. V was cut by 1 base and J by 8 bases, with 11 bases left in between. The CDR3 has 13 amino acids. Looked up from germline, CDR1 is SGHDN and CDR2 is FVKESK. The CDR3 loop is CASSQVRAGGYTF. In DNA form, the CDR3 reads TGTGCCAGCAGCCAAGTAAGGGCGGGAGGCTACACCTTC.

The chain employs TRBV24-1 and TRBJ2-3; D is unresolved. Per germline, CDR1 KGHDR and CDR2 SFDVKD. With 0 bases removed from V and 4 bases from J, the gap between germline ends came to 4 bases. The CDR3 is made up of 13 amino acids. CDR3 in amino acids: CATSDLASDTQYF. In nucleotides, the CDR3 is TGTGCCACCAGTGATTTGGCGTCAGATACGCAGTATTTT.

J is TRBJ2-1 and V is TRBV3-1, with D uncertain. Germline V gene sequence: CDR1 LGHDT, CDR2 YNNKEL (reference sequence). Trimming left V 2 bases short and J 6 bases short, with 2 bases between. The CDR3 has 11 residues. The CDR3 DNA reads as TGTGCCAGCAGCCAACGCAATGAGCAGTTCTTC. Translating gives CASSQRNEQFF.

This clonotype has only a few counts. This sequence joins TRBV20-1 and TRBJ1-1, with D perhaps matching TRBD1 (6 bases). The CDR3 has 13 amino acids. V was cut by 3 bases and J by 2 bases, with 10 bases left in between. CDR1 and CDR2 from the germline V gene are DFQATT and SNEGSKA (reference sequence). CDR3 sequence reads: CSARSRGNTEAFF. In DNA form, the CDR3 reads TGCAGTGCTAGGTCCAGGGGCAACACTGAAGCTTTCTTT.

This clonotype was detected only a few times. V and J are TRBV3-1 and TRBJ2-7, with D possibly matching TRBD2 (5 bases). Germline assignment: CDR1 LGHDT and CDR2 YNNKEL (reference sequence). Trimming stripped 0 bases from V and 3 bases from J, with 15 bases between. This CDR3 is 16 amino acids long. The CDR3 coding sequence is TGTGCCAGCAGCCAAGAAGGACTCATTCCCCACTACGAGCAGTACTTC. Residues: CASSQEGLIPHYEQYF.

The sample holds many counts of this clonotype. The chain carries TRBV20-1 and TRBJ2-3; 11 bases are a match to TRBD2. CDR3 length: 16 amino acids. Per the germline V gene, CDR1 is DFQATT and CDR2 is SNEGSKA (reference sequence). CDR3 DNA sequence: TGCAGACCAGGGACTAGCGGATTAGCTAGCACAGATACGCAGTATTTT. Translating it yields CRPGTSGLASTDTQYF.

This clonotype was seen ten or more times. The chain uses TRBV21-1 and TRBJ2-7; the table calls TRBD2, which could not be checked here. TRBV21-1 is assigned pseudogene status. There are 15 residues in the CDR3. In nucleotides, the CDR3 is TGTGCCAGCAGCAAAGGTCTGGGCCGCGAGAACGAGCAGTACTTC. Translating gives CASSKGLGRENEQYF.

This sequence joins TRBV20-1 and TRBJ2-4; 15 bases align to TRBD2. Germline V gene sequence: CDR1 DFQATT, CDR2 SNEGSKA (reference sequence). The CDR3 runs 16 residues. Germline trimming cut 6 bases from V and 8 bases from J; bases unmatched to any gene: 11. The DNA for the CDR3 is TGCAGTGCGGATTCCGGGACTAGCGGGGGGAGGGACATTCAGTACTTC. It is translated as CSADSGTSGGRDIQYF.